These 4 T cell receptor beta chains originate from one sample sequenced in a study of T-cell reconstitution after alpha-beta-depleted transplantation in children listed by TCRdb under 2016. Receptors were amplified or captured by PCR. Sequencing instrument: Illumina HiSeq 2500. TCR libraries were prepared with molecular barcoding, using unique molecular identifiers to normalize TCRbeta repertoire quantification. TCRdb took the public reads, trimmed them with fastp at Q25, ran MiXCR for clone calling and kept in-frame beta chains. For every CDR3 protein sequence, its rows merge into one entry that carries the most common genes and DNA. A total of about 500,000 distinct CDR3 sequences appear in this sample, around a third of them only once. Of the sample, 2% to 2.5% falls within the top ten clones. The sequencing used PBMCs from the stem cell graft donor, collected from the stem cell graft. These receptors came from a human donor who donated a stem cell graft to a child with aplastic anemia.

This clonotype was seen a handful of times. The chain employs TRBV11-3 and TRBJ2-7; TRBD2 is a possible D gene (6 bases). The germline V gene encodes CDR1 SGHNT and CDR2 YENEEA. The CDR3 sequence is 16 residues long. Between the trimmed V and J ends, which lost 1 base and 0 bases, there was a span of 13 bases. The CDR3 spells CASSLGWPAGSYEQYF. The DNA of the CDR3 is TGTGCCAGCAGCTTAGGGTGGCCAGCGGGCTCCTACGAGCAGTACTTC.

The chain employs TRBV7-8 and TRBJ2-1; D might be TRBD1 or TRBD2, each matching 6 bases. V shed 8 bases and J shed 8 bases, with 10 bases lying between them. The CDR3 extends over 11 amino acids. Germline CDR1 is SGHVS and CDR2 is FQNEAQ. The CDR3 sequence is CASEEGDEQFF. The CDR3 nucleotides read TGTGCCAGCGAGGAGGGGGATGAGCAGTTCTTC.

The genes are TRBV7-2 and TRBJ1-3; 10 nucleotides match TRBD1. CDR1 is SGHTA, CDR2 FQGNSA, per germline. J was trimmed by 0 bases and V by 5 bases; bases with no gene match: 7. The CDR3 extends over 17 amino acids. For the CDR3, the DNA is TGTGCCAGCAGCCAAGCGGGACAGGGGCACTCTGGAAACACCATATATTTT. It yields the protein CASSQAGQGHSGNTIYF.

The chain recombines TRBV4-2 with TRBJ2-7, with 7 bases aligning to TRBD1. In germline, CDR1 is LGHNA, CDR2 YNFKEQ. With 3 bases clipped from V and 4 bases from J, the junction kept 9 bases outside the gene matches. The length of the CDR3 is 15 residues. The CDR3 spells CASSQETGSGYEQYF. As DNA, the CDR3 is TGTGCCAGCAGCCAGGAGACAGGGTCAGGGTACGAGCAGTACTTC.